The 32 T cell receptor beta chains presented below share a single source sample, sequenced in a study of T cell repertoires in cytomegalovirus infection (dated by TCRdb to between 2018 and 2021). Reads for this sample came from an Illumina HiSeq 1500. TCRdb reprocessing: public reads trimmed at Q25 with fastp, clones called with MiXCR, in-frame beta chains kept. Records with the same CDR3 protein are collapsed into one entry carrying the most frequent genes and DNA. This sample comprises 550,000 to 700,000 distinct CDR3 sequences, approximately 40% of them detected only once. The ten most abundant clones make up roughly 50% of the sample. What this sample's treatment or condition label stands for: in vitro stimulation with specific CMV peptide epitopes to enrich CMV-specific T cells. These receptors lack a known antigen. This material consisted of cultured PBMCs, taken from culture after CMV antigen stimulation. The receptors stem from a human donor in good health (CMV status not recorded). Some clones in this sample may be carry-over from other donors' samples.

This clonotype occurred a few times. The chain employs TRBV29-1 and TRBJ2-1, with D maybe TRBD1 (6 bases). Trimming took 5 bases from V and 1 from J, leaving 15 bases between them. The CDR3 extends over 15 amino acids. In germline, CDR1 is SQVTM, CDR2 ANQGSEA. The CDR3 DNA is TGCAGCGTTATGTCCGGACAGATTTCCTACAATGAGCAGTTCTTC. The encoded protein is CSVMSGQISYNEQFF.

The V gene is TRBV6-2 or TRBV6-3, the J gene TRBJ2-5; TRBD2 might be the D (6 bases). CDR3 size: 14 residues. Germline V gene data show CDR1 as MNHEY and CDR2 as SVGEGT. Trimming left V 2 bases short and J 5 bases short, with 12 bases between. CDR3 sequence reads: CASSYGTGVETQYF. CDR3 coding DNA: TGTGCCAGCAGTTACGGGACGGGAGTGGAGACCCAGTACTTC.

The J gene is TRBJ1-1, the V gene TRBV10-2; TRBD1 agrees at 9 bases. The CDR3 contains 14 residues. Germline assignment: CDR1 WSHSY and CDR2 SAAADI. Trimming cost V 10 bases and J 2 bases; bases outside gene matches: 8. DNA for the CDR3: TGCGCCACCAGAGAGGGACAGGGTAACACTGAAGCTTTCTTT. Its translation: CATREGQGNTEAFF.

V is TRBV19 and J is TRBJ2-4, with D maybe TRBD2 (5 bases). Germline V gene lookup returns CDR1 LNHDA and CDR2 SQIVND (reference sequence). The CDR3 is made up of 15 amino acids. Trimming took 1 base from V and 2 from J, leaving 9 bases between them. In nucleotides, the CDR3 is TGTGCCAGTAGTATAGTAGCGCGCCCCAAAAACATTCAGTACTTC. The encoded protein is CASSIVARPKNIQYF.

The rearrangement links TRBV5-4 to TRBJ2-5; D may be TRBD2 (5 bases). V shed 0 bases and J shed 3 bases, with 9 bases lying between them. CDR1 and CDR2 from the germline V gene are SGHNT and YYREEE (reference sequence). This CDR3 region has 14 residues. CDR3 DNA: TGTGCCAGCAGCTTGGGAGCGGTGAAAGAGACCCAGTACTTC. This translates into CASSLGAVKETQYF.

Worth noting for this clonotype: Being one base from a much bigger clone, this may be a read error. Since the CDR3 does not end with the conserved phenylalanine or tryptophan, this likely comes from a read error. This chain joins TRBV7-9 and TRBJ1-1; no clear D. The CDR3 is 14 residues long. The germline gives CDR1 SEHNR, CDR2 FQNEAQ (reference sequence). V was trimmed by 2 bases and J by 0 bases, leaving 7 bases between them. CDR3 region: CASSLLTVNTEAFL. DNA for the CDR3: TGTGCCAGCAGCTTACTAACGGTGAACACTGAAGCTTTCCTT.

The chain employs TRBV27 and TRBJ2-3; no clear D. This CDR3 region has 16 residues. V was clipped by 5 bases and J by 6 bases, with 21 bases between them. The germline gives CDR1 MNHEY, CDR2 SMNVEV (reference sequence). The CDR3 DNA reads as TGTGCCAGCAGTACTCTTGCGGTTTCAACTTTTGATACGCAGTATTTT. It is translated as CASSTLAVSTFDTQYF.

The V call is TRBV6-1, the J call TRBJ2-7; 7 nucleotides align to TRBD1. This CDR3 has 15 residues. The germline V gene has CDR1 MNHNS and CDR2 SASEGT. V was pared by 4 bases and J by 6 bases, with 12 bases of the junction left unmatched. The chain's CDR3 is CASSGRDRSPLEQYF. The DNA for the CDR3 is TGTGCCAGCAGTGGACGGGACAGATCACCCCTCGAGCAGTACTTC.

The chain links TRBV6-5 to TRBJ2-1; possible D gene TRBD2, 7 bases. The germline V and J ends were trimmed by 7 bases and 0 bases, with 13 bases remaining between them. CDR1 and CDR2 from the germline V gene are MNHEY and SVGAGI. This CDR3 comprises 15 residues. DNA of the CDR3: TGTGCCAGCATGAGGGGGGGAATCTCCTACAATGAGCAGTTCTTC. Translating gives CASMRGGISYNEQFF.

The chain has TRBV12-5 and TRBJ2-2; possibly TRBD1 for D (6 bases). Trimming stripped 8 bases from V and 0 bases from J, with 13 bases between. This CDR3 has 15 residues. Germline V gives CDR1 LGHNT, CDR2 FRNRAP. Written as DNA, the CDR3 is TGTGCTAGTAGCCAGACAGGCGCGAACACCGGGGAGCTGTTTTTT. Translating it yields CASSQTGANTGELFF.

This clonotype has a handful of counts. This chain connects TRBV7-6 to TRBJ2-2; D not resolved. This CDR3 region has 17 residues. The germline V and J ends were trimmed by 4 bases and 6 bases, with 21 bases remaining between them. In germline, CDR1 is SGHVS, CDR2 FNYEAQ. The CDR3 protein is CASSSPPTSQRSGELFF. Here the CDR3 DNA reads TGTGCCAGCAGCTCCCCTCCGACTTCCCAAAGATCCGGGGAGCTGTTTTTT.

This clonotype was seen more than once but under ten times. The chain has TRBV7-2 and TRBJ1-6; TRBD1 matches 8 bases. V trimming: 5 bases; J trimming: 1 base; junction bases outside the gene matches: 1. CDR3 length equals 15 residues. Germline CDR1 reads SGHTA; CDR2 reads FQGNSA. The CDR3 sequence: CASSRTGSYNSPLHF. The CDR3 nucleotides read TGTGCCAGCAGCAGGACAGGGTCCTATAATTCACCCCTCCACTTT.

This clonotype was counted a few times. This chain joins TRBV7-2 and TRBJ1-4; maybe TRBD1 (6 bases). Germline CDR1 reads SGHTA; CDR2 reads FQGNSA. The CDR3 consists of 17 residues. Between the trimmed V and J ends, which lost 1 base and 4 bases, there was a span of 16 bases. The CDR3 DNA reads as TGTGCCAGCAGCTTAGGGGTCACAACAGGGTTTAATGAAAAACTGTTTTTT. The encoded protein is CASSLGVTTGFNEKLFF.

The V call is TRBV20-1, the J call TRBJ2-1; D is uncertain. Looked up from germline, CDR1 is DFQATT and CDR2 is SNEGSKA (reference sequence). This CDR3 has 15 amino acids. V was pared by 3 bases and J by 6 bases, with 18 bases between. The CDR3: CSARNRVTSLNEQFF. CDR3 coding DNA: TGCAGTGCTAGGAACAGAGTGACGTCTCTCAATGAGCAGTTCTTC.

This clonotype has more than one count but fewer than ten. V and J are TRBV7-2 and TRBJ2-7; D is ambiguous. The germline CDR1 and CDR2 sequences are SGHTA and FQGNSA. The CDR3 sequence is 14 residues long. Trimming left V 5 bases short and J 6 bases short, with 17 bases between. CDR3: CASSPGPAPTEQYF. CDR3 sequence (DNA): TGTGCCAGCAGCCCGGGCCCGGCCCCCACCGAGCAGTACTTC.

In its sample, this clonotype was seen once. The DNA of the CDR3 is TGTGCCAGCAGTTTAGGGCCGGTGGTCGCGTGGACCGGGGAGCTGTTTTTT. Its protein is CASSLGPVVAWTGELFF. The chain has TRBV27 and TRBJ2-2; D not resolved. The V gene lost 2 bases and the J gene lost 5 bases, with 18 bases spanning the gap. CDR3 size: 17 residues. The germline V gene has CDR1 MNHEY and CDR2 SMNVEV (reference sequence).

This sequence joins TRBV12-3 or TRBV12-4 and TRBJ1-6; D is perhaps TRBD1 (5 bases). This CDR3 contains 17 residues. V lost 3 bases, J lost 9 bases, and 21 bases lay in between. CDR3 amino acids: CASSLGNGARMGSPLHF. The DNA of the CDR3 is TGTGCCAGCAGTTTGGGGAACGGGGCCAGGATGGGTTCACCCCTCCACTTT.

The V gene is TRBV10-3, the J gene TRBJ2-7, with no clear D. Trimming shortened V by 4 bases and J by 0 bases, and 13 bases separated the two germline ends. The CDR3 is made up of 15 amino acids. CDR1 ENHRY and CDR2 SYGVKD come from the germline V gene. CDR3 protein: CAISAGPGYSYEQYF. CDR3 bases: TGTGCCATCAGTGCCGGCCCCGGATACTCCTACGAGCAGTACTTC.

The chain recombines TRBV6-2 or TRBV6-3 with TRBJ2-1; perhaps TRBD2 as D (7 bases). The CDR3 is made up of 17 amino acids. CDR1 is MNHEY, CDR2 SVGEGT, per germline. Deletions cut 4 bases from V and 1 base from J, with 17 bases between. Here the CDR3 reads CASSSPLKGGSYNEQFF. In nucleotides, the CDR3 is TGTGCCAGCAGTTCGCCCCTCAAGGGGGGGTCCTACAATGAGCAGTTCTTC.

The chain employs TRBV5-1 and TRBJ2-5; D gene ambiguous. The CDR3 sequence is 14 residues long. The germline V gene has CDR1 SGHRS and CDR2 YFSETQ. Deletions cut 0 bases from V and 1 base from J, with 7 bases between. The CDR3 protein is CASSLAKAQETQYF. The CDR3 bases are TGCGCCAGCAGCTTGGCCAAGGCCCAAGAGACCCAGTACTTC.

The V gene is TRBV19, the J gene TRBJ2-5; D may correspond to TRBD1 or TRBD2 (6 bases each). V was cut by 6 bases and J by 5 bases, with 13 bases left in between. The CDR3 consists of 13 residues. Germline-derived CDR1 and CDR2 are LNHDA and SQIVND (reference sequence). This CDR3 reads CASRLGGAETQYF. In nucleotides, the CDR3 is TGTGCCAGTAGGTTGGGGGGCGCGGAGACCCAGTACTTC.

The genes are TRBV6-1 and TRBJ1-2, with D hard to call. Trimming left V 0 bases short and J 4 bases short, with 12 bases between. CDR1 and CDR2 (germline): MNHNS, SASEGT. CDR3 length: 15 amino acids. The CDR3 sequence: CASSEAVWEGYGYTF. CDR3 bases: TGTGCCAGCAGTGAAGCAGTCTGGGAGGGCTATGGCTACACCTTC.

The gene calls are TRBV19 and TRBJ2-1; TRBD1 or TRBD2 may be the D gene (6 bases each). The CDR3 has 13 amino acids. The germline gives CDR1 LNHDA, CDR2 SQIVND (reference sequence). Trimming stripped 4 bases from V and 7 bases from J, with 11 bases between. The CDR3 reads CASSKGGGNEQFF. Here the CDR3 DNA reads TGTGCCAGTAGTAAAGGAGGGGGGAATGAGCAGTTCTTC.

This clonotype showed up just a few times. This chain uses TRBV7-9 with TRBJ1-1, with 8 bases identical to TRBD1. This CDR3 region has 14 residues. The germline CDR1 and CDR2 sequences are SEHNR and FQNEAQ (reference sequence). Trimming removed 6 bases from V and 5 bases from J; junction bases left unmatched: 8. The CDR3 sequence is CASRHRTGRTEAFF. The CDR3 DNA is TGTGCCAGCAGACACAGGACAGGGCGTACTGAAGCTTTCTTT. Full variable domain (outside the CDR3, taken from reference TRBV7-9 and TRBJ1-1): DTGVSQNPRHKITKRGQNVTFRCDPISEHNRLYWYRQTLGQGPEFLTYFQNEAQLEKSRLLSDRFSAERPKGSFSTLEIQRTEQGDSAMYLCASRHRTGRTEAFFGQGTRLTVV.

CDR3 DNA sequence: TGTGCCAGCAGCTTAGACCTGGAGACCCAGTACTTC. This encodes CASSLDLETQYF. This chain connects TRBV7-2 to TRBJ2-5; D uncertain. The germline V gene has CDR1 SGHTA and CDR2 FQGNSA. Trimming took 1 base from V and 5 from J, leaving 5 bases between them. The CDR3 contains 12 residues.

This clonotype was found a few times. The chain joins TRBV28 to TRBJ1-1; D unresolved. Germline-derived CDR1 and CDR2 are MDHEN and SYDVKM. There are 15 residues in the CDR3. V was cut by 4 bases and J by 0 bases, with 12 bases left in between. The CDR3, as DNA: TGTGCCAGCAGTTCCCCCCCCCCTCTGAACACTGAAGCTTTCTTT. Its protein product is CASSSPPPLNTEAFF.

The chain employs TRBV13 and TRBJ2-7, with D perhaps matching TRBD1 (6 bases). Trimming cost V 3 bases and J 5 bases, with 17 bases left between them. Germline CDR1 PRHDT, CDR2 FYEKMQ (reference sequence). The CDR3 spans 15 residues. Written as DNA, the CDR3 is TGTGCCAGCAGCTTGTCGGGGACATGGCCGGACGAGCAGTACTTC. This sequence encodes CASSLSGTWPDEQYF. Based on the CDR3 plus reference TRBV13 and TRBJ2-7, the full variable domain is AAGVIQSPRHLIKEKRETATLKCYPIPRHDTVYWYQQGPGQDPQFLISFYEKMQSDKGSIPDRFSAQQFSDYHSELNMSSLELGDSALYFCASSLSGTWPDEQYFGPGTRLTVT.

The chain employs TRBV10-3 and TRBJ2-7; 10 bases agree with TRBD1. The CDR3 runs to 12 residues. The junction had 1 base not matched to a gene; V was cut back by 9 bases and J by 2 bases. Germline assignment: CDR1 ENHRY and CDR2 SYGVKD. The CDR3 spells CAIGQGAYEQYF. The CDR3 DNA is TGTGCCATTGGACAGGGGGCCTACGAGCAGTACTTC.

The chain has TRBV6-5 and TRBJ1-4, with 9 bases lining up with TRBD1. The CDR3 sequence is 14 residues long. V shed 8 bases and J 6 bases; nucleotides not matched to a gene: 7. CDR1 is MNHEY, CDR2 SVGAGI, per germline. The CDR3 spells CASLLRQGDEKLFF. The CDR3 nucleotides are TGTGCCAGCCTCTTGCGACAGGGGGATGAAAAACTGTTTTTT.

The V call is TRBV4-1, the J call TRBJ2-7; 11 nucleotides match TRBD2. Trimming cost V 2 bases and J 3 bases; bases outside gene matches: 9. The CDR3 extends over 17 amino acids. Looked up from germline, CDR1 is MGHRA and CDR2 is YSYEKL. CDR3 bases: TGCGCCAGCAGCCAATTAGCGGGAGGGCCTCAGGACTACGAGCAGTACTTC. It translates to CASSQLAGGPQDYEQYF.

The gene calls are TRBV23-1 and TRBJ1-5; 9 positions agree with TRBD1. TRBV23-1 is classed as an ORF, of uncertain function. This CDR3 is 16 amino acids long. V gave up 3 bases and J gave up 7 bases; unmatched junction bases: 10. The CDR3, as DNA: TGCGCCAGCAGTCATCCGAAACAGGGGGCGGGGCAGCCCCAGCATTTT. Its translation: CASSHPKQGAGQPQHF.

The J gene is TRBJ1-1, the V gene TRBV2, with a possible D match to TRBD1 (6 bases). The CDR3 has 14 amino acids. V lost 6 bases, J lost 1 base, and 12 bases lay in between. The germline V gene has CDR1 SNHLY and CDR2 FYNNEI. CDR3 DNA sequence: TGTGCCAGCAGGAGAAGACAGGCGAACACTGAAGCTTTCTTT. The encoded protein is CASRRRQANTEAFF. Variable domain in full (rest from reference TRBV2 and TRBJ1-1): EPEVTQTPSHQVTQMGQEVILRCVPISNHLYFYWYRQILGQKVEFLVSFYNNEISEKSEIFDDQFSVERPDGSNFTLKIRSTKLEDSAMYFCASRRRQANTEAFFGQGTRLTVV.